Reported below is one T cell receptor (beta chain). This entry comes from a study of blood T cell repertoires in COVID-19. Overall study: Some COVID-19 samples were acute and others convalescent; all came from the United States, Italy and Spain.

The CDR3 covers 13 residues. Germline V gene data show CDR1 as MNHEY and CDR2 as SMNVEV (reference sequence). V lost 2 bases, J lost 6 bases, and 3 bases stayed unmatched. Libraries were prepared by immunoSEQ multiplex PCR; TCRdb keeps only in-frame clonotypes and omits some of them. The sample shows around 88,000 clones, around nine tenths of them seen only once. Sequenced input: peripheral blood. The rearrangement links TRBV27 to TRBJ2-7; 8 bases map to TRBD2. The TCR sequence derives from a man aged 60 to 69 with acute or convalescent COVID-19. The CDR3: CASSLREGLEQYF. CDR3 sequence (DNA): TGTGCCAGCAGTTTACGGGAGGGCCTCGAGCAGTACTTC.